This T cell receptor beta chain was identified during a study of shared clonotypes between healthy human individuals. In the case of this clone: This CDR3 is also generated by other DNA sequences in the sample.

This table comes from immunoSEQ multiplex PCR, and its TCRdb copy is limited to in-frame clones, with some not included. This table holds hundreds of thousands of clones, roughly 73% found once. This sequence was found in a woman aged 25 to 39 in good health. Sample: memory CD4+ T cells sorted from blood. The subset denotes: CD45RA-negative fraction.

The CDR3 DNA is TGTGCCAGCAGCTTAAGCTATGGCTACACCTTC. Amino acids: CASSLSYGYTF. This sequence joins TRBV7-2 and TRBJ1-2, with no clear D. This CDR3 is built from 11 residues. Trimming shortened V by 2 bases and J by 4 bases, and 2 bases separated the two germline ends. CDR1 is SGHTA, CDR2 FQGNSA, per germline.